One sample yielded the 15 T cell receptor beta chains listed below, sequenced in a study of T cell responses to AZD1222 COVID-19 vaccine. The assay was immunoSEQ multiplex PCR, and TCRdb's table has in-frame clones only and misses some. The sample has 95,000 to 150,000 clones, 75% to 90% seen once. The sample in question was peripheral blood, obtained 28 days after the second AZD1222 dose. All receptors come from an adult who received the AZD1222 COVID-19 vaccine.

This clone was recorded only once. The gene calls are TRBV29-1 and TRBJ1-2; 7 nucleotides line up with TRBD1. This CDR3 contains 13 residues. After removal of 5 bases from V and 3 bases from J, the junction contained 6 bases not matched to a gene. From germline, CDR1 is SQVTM and CDR2 ANQGSEA. CDR3 in amino acids: CSVPRDSDYGYTF. The CDR3 nucleotides are TGCAGCGTTCCCAGGGACAGCGACTATGGCTACACCTTC.

The rearrangement links TRBV25-1 to TRBJ1-5; no reliable D call. V was clipped by 4 bases and J by 3 bases, with 7 bases between them. The length of the CDR3 is 13 residues. Germline V lookup: CDR1 MGHDK, CDR2 SYGVNS. Written as DNA, the CDR3 is TGTGCCAGCAGTGGTCAGTTCAATCAGCCCCAGCATTTT. This gives the protein CASSGQFNQPQHF.

The chain carries TRBV5-4 and TRBJ2-5, with D perhaps TRBD1 (5 bases). This CDR3 spans 13 amino acids. V lost 7 bases and J lost 5, with 15 bases in between. Germline V gene data show CDR1 as SGHNT and CDR2 as YYREEE (reference sequence). CDR3 coding DNA: TGTGCCAGCTCCGAGACAGACGGGGAGACCCAGTACTTC. Amino acids: CASSETDGETQYF.

This clone has just one count. The chain recombines TRBV11-2 with TRBJ2-1; 10 bases are a match to TRBD2. This CDR3 is built from 18 residues. V lost 2 bases, J lost 3 bases, and 10 bases stayed unmatched. Germline values: CDR1 SGHAT, CDR2 FQNNGV. The CDR3 DNA reads as TGTGCCAGCAGCTTAAGGACAAGGACTAGCGGAGACTACAATGAGCAGTTCTTC. Translating it yields CASSLRTRTSGDYNEQFF.

The CDR3 loop reads CASSLFGTSGGTLPYNEQFF. The CDR3 bases are TGTGCCAGCAGCTTATTTGGGACTAGCGGGGGCACTCTTCCCTACAATGAGCAGTTCTTC. This chain uses TRBV7-8 with TRBJ2-1; 14 bases map to TRBD2. The V gene's germline CDR1 is SGHVS and CDR2 FQNEAQ. With V trimmed by 2 bases and J by 2 bases, 11 bases remained unmatched. CDR3 length equals 20 residues.

The chain uses TRBV10-1 and TRBJ2-2; D is possibly TRBD1 or TRBD2 (5 bases each). Looked up from germline, CDR1 is WNHNN and CDR2 is SYGVQD (reference sequence). The V and J ends lost 3 bases and 4 bases respectively, with 15 bases between them. The CDR3 runs 16 residues. The CDR3 loop is CASSEGHQRGTGELFF. In DNA, the CDR3 is TGCGCCAGCAGTGAAGGACACCAACGGGGCACCGGGGAGCTGTTTTTT.

J is TRBJ1-3 and V is TRBV15; possible D gene TRBD1, 5 bases. Germline loops: CDR1 LNHNV, CDR2 YYDKDF (reference sequence). This CDR3 is built from 16 residues. V dropped 0 bases and J dropped 4 bases, with 13 bases sitting between them. This CDR3 reads CATSRDPGAGGNTIYF. Written as DNA, the CDR3 is TGTGCCACCAGCAGAGATCCGGGTGCAGGGGGAAACACCATATATTTT. Looking up the rest from reference TRBV15 and TRBJ1-3 gives the full variable domain: DAMVIQNPRYQVTQFGKPVTLSCSQTLNHNVMYWYQQKSSQAPKLLFHYYDKDFNNEADTPDNFQSRRPNTSFCFLDIRSPGLGDTAMYLCATSRDPGAGGNTIYFGEGSWLTVV.

The V gene is TRBV27, the J gene TRBJ1-2; 8 bases agree with TRBD1. The CDR3 has 15 residues. V gave up 0 bases and J gave up 3 bases; unmatched junction bases: 3. Germline-derived CDR1 and CDR2 are MNHEY and SMNVEV (reference sequence). The CDR3 is CASSLSSGGHYGYTF. The CDR3, as DNA: TGTGCCAGCAGTTTATCGTCAGGGGGCCACTATGGCTACACCTTC.

This chain uses TRBV4-1 with TRBJ2-5; D gene ambiguous. This CDR3 has 13 residues. Trimming pared 1 base from V and 5 bases from J, leaving 8 bases between. From germline, CDR1 is MGHRA and CDR2 YSYEKL. Here the CDR3 reads CASSQVHKETQYF. The DNA of the CDR3 is TGCGCCAGCAGCCAAGTCCATAAGGAGACCCAGTACTTC.

The rearrangement links TRBV5-1 to TRBJ2-2; TRBD2 might be the D (6 bases). V shed 4 bases and J shed 7 bases, with 23 bases lying between them. Germline CDR1 SGHRS, CDR2 YFSETQ. The CDR3 extends over 17 amino acids. CDR3 nucleotide sequence: TGCGCCAGCAGCCCCTCGGTGGGGTTGGCGGGGAACGGGGAGCTGTTTTTT. Amino acid sequence: CASSPSVGLAGNGELFF. The full variable domain, with the rest looked up from reference TRBV5-1 and TRBJ2-2, is KAGVTQTPRYLIKTRGQQVTLSCSPISGHRSVSWYQQTPGQGLQFLFEYFSETQRNKGNFPGRFSGRQFSNSRSEMNVSTLELGDSALYLCASSPSVGLAGNGELFFGEGSRLTVL.

The J gene is TRBJ2-4, the V gene TRBV12-3 or TRBV12-4, with a tentative D call TRBD2 (5 bases). Trimming shortened V by 7 bases and J by 0 bases, and 7 bases separated the two germline ends. This CDR3 has 13 amino acids. CDR3 in DNA: TGTGCCAGCACTGGACTAGCCAAAAACATTCAGTACTTC. This codes for CASTGLAKNIQYF.

The chain recombines TRBV2 with TRBJ1-2, with TRBD1 matching 10 bases. The J segment lost 8 bases and the V segment lost 5 bases, leaving 5 bases of the junction unmatched. CDR1 is SNHLY, CDR2 FYNNEI, per germline. The CDR3 length is 13 residues. The CDR3: CASSPDRGQGYTF. The CDR3 DNA reads TGTGCCAGCAGTCCTGACAGGGGGCAAGGCTACACCTTC.

On this clone itself: Other DNA sequences in the sample encode the same CDR3. CDR3 sequence (DNA): TGTGCCAGCAGGGGAGGGAACACTGAAGCTTTCTTT. Translating gives CASRGGNTEAFF. The J gene is TRBJ1-1, the V gene TRBV28; unclear D gene. V lost 6 bases and J lost 1, with 6 bases in between. This CDR3 has 12 residues. In germline, CDR1 is MDHEN, CDR2 SYDVKM.

V gene TRBV12-3 or TRBV12-4 combines with J gene TRBJ1-6; D is unresolved. This CDR3 has 13 residues. V lost 3 bases and J lost 10, with 10 bases in between. DNA for the CDR3: TGTGCCAGCAGTTTCAAGGTCGGATCACCCCTCCACTTT. Encoded protein: CASSFKVGSPLHF.

This clone was observed a single time. This sequence joins TRBV4-3 and TRBJ2-1; TRBD2 matches at 8 bases. The ends lost 0 bases at V and 5 bases at J; junction bases unmatched: 12. This CDR3 is built from 18 residues. CDR1 LGHNA and CDR2 YSLEER come from the germline V gene. CDR3 nucleotide sequence: TGCGCCAGCAGCCAAGACCCCCGTGGAGCGGGGGATCACAATGAGCAGTTCTTC. Translation: CASSQDPRGAGDHNEQFF.